The clone carrying this TCR beta chain was seen at least ten times. Its antigen is as yet unknown. TCR beta libraries were made by quantitative 5'-RACE with molecular barcodes. TCRdb analysed the 5' RACE reads with MiXCR anew, one entry per CDR3 protein. The profile shows roughly 490,000 distinct CDR3 sequences, approximately 5.3% of them singletons. These data are taken from a study of CD8 T cells in ankylosing spondylitis. The germline V gene encodes CDR1 KGHSH and CDR2 LQKENI. Trimming pared 3 bases from V and 4 bases from J, leaving 16 bases between. The CDR3 contains 16 residues. Notes on the study in general: In synovial fluid and blood from reactive arthritis, some motif variants were previously reported. Seemingly characteristic of ankylosing spondylitis blood was a TCR beta motif consisting of several highly homologous variants. Disease-linked clones reportedly concentrated significantly in matched ankylosing spondylitis synovial fluid.

The rearrangement links TRBV18 to TRBJ2-1; no definite D call. The sequence was collected from a male donor with ankylosing spondylitis. Sequences were obtained from blood, either unsorted or a sorted T cell fraction (not recorded which). The CDR3 bases are TGTGCCAGCTCACCGAGTAAGAGAGGAGAATACAATGAGCAGTTCTTC. Its protein product is CASSPSKRGEYNEQFF.